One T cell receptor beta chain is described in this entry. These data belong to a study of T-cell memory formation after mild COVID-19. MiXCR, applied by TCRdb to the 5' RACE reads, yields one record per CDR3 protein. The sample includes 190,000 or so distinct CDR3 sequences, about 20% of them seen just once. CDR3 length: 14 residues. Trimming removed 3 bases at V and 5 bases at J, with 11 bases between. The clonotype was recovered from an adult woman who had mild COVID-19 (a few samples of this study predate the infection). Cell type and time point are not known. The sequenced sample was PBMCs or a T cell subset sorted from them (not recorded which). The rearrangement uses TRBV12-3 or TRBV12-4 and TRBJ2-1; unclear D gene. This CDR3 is CASSFVQTDNEQFF. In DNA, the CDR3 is TGTGCCAGCAGTTTTGTACAGACGGACAATGAGCAGTTCTTC.